The present T cell receptor (beta chain) was sequenced within a study of cytomegalovirus exposure and HLA in healthy donors. PCR employed 60 Vbeta and 13 Jbeta primers. Sequencing used immunoSEQ multiplex PCR; TCRdb keeps in-frame clones, though not all of them. The table lists roughly 110,000 clones, around 85% of them singletons, with approximately 2.4% in the top ten. The CDR3 sequence is 15 residues long. J lost 2 bases, V lost 4 bases, and 6 bases had no gene match. CDR1 and CDR2 (germline): MNHEY, SMNVEV (reference sequence). This clone was recorded once. The sequence was obtained from a man aged 25 to 40 in good health and CMV-seronegative. The material sequenced was PBMCs. The J gene is TRBJ2-7, the V gene TRBV27; 9 bases fit TRBD1. DNA of the CDR3: TGTGCCAGCAGTTGGCCGGGACAGGGAACCTACGAGCAGTACTTC. Its protein product is CASSWPGQGTYEQYF.